The subject of this entry is one T cell receptor (beta chain). The sample belongs to a study of blood T cell repertoires in COVID-19. Study summary: Sites across the United States, Italy and Spain contributed samples from acute and convalescent COVID-19.

Recruited during active infection, patients (from Seattle) were subsequently followed longitudinally. Sequencing was performed with immunoSEQ multiplex PCR; in TCRdb, only in-frame clones are kept and a portion is missing. The sample consists of hundreds of thousands of clones, roughly 90% of them appearing once. Germline-derived CDR1 and CDR2 are KGHSH and LQKENI. V lost 4 bases, J lost 3 bases, and 12 bases lay in between. CDR3 length: 14 amino acids. Sequencing was performed on peripheral blood. The gene calls are TRBV18 and TRBJ1-1, with D tentatively TRBD1 (6 bases). This TCR was recovered from a woman in her 40s with COVID-19, enrolled during active disease. Written as DNA, the CDR3 is TGTGCCAGCTCACTGGACAGTGGGGACACTGAAGCTTTCTTT. Translated, it gives CASSLDSGDTEAFF.